This T cell receptor beta chain originates from a study of blood T cell repertoires in COVID-19. This CDR3 has 15 residues. Trimming removed 4 bases from V and 7 bases from J, with 17 bases in between. CDR1 SGDLS and CDR2 YYNGEE come from the germline V gene. Per the original methods: By means of reference gene primer amplification, nucleated cell counts were estimated. Produced via immunoSEQ multiplex PCR; TCRdb's table is partial and in-frame only. V and J calls and clone size come straight from that table; D and trimming were deduced from the DNA. The sample holds around 160,000 clones, over 70% seen once. Participants spanned ages 18 to 89 years and resided in 20 to 30 US areas. Cohort 3 donors counted as recovered after two negative PCRs, clearance, or resolved symptoms.

The sequence was collected from a man in his forties or fifties who had recovered from COVID-19. Source material: PBMCs or T cells enriched from blood (not recorded which). V usage is TRBV9 and J usage is TRBJ1-4; TRBD1 is a possible D gene (6 bases). The CDR3 loop reads CASSPVVGASEKLFF. The CDR3 bases are TGTGCCAGCAGCCCTGTCGTGGGGGCGAGTGAAAAACTGTTTTTT.